Sequencing of this TCR beta chain was carried out in a study of identical twins. The authors used template switching to add a universal primer site and gave cDNA unique molecular identifiers. TCRdb called the 5' RACE reads again in MiXCR, with one record for every CDR3 protein. The top ten hold about 3.6% of the sample, which has hundreds of thousands of distinct CDR3 sequences, approximately 7% seen once. Per the germline V gene, CDR1 is KGHDR and CDR2 is SFDVKD. This CDR3 is 15 amino acids long. V lost 9 bases to trimming and J lost 0 bases; unmatched junction nucleotides: 5. In addition, the sample was reused for a study of yellow fever vaccine responses in identical twins.

The sequence came from a woman in her late teens or twenties in good health. The V gene is TRBV24-1, the J gene TRBJ2-2; 8 bases are a match to TRBD1. Sequencing was performed on memory (CD45RO+) T cells sorted from blood. The CDR3 sequence is CATSGGWSNTGELFF. The CDR3 nucleotides read TGTGCCACCTCAGGGGGCTGGTCGAACACCGGGGAGCTGTTTTTT.